This T cell receptor beta chain was captured in a study of OX40 agonist ivuxolimab in advanced cancers. Looking at the study overall: With a range of roughly 20 to 80, age averaged roughly 60 years, and 65% to 90% were male. Prior anti-PD-1, anti-PD-L1 or anti-CTLA-4 therapy was allowed; approximately 40% had some. Partial responses occurred in Three dose-escalation patients, one with hepatocellular carcinoma and two with cutaneous melanoma.

The data were produced by immunoSEQ multiplex PCR, yet TCRdb's version contains in-frame clones alone and is incomplete. The table lists tens of thousands of clones, roughly 85% of them singletons. Looked up from germline, CDR1 is SGHKS and CDR2 is YYEKEE (reference sequence). V lost 0 bases and J 2 bases, leaving 15 bases between the germline ends. The CDR3 is 16 residues long. J is TRBJ2-7 and V is TRBV5-5; the D is unclear. The material sequenced was CD4+ or CD8+ T cells sorted from blood, taken in a trial of the OX40 agonist ivuxolimab. The source is an adult with an advanced solid tumor such as melanoma, head and neck, liver or kidney cancer. The DNA of the CDR3 is TGTGCCAGCAGCTTGGGTAGGCACCCCCCACCCTACGAGCAGTACTTC. The encoded protein is CASSLGRHPPPYEQYF.